This T cell receptor (beta chain) was retrieved from a study of cytomegalovirus exposure and HLA in healthy donors. Study-wide results and caveats: Later genetic work tied a missense DCLRE1C variant to beta-chain V and J trimming.

About this clone itself: Its antigen is unidentified. One junction end disagrees with the germline gene, perhaps due to a read error.

PCR amplification relied on 60 Vbeta primers (plus 13 Jbeta primers). Assay used: immunoSEQ multiplex PCR; TCRdb lists only in-frame clones, some missing. The table records 180,000 or so clones, less than 90% of them present only once. Germline V lookup: CDR1 SEHNR, CDR2 FQNEAQ (reference sequence). The CDR3 runs 14 residues. Sequenced sample: PBMCs. The rearrangement links TRBV7-9 to TRBJ2-1; tentative D call: TRBD2 (5 bases). This receptor was obtained from a woman between 45 and 65 years old in good health and CMV-seropositive. DNA for the CDR3: TGTTCCAGCAGCTTAGAAGCCCGCGGGAATGAGCAGTTCTTC. Its translation is CSSSLEARGNEQFF.